The T cell receptor (beta chain) described here comes from a study of cytomegalovirus exposure and HLA in healthy donors. Deletions cut 8 bases from V and 3 bases from J, with 11 bases between. This CDR3 has 12 amino acids. Germline CDR1 reads MNHNY; CDR2 reads SVGAGI (reference sequence). Study-level findings and limits: In a later analysis, common viral pathogens appeared linked to several of the most significant clusters. For cytomegalovirus status, the classifier reportedly gave diagnoses with high specificity and sensitivity. Being productive about 87% or about 30% of the time was typical of most TCR beta V segments in an earlier analysis.

This clone was counted a few times. The antigen is undetermined. Use of 60 Vbeta and 13 Jbeta primers characterized the PCR. The data were produced by immunoSEQ multiplex PCR, yet TCRdb's version contains in-frame clones alone and is incomplete. The profile shows 90,000 to 120,000 clones, around 80% of them singletons. Sequencing was performed on PBMCs. V and J are TRBV6-6 and TRBJ2-7; TRBD1 is a possible D gene (5 bases). The clonotype comes from a woman between 35 and 50 years old in good health and CMV-seronegative. The CDR3 protein is CASGDSHYEQYF. The CDR3 DNA sequence: TGTGCCAGCGGAGACAGCCACTACGAGCAGTACTTC.